The 27 T cell receptor beta chains listed next were all sequenced from one sample in a study of blood T cells in healthy people across ages. Primers used in a second PCR of roughly 7 to 11 cycles were a sample-barcoded 5' primer and a J-beta primer mix. TCRdb used MiXCR to reprocess the 5' RACE reads, holding one entry per CDR3 protein. Among 800,000 to 1,000,000 distinct CDR3 sequences listed, about 44% were seen once. The sample was blood. The receptor source for this set is a man under 40 in good health.

This clonotype was counted a few times. The chain joins TRBV5-1 to TRBJ2-3, with 10 bases aligning to TRBD1. This CDR3 has 15 residues. Germline values: CDR1 SGHRS, CDR2 YFSETQ. The trim removed 4 bases at V and 6 bases at J, leaving 8 bases unmatched. For the CDR3, the DNA is TGCGCCAGCAGCCGGGGACAGGGGAATCCTGATACGCAGTATTTT. Its protein is CASSRGQGNPDTQYF. Complete variable domain (other parts from reference TRBV5-1 and TRBJ2-3): KAGVTQTPRYLIKTRGQQVTLSCSPISGHRSVSWYQQTPGQGLQFLFEYFSETQRNKGNFPGRFSGRQFSNSRSEMNVSTLELGDSALYLCASSRGQGNPDTQYFGPGTRLTVL.

In DNA form, the CDR3 reads TGTGCCAGCAGTGCACAGGGAGCGGCCAATGAGCAGTTCTTC. Translating gives CASSAQGAANEQFF. V gene TRBV6-4 combines with J gene TRBJ2-1, with D maybe TRBD1 (6 bases). Germline V gene lookup returns CDR1 MRHNA and CDR2 SNTAGT. Between the trimmed V and J ends, which lost 4 bases and 6 bases, there was a span of 13 bases. The CDR3 runs to 14 residues.

This clonotype was recorded once. The rearrangement joins TRBV18 to TRBJ2-5, with unresolved D. From germline, CDR1 is KGHSH and CDR2 LQKENI. V was shortened by 6 bases and J by 6 bases, with 11 bases between the two germline ends. CDR3 length: 12 amino acids. The CDR3 here is CASSRDRQTQYF. The CDR3 DNA sequence: TGTGCCAGCTCGCGTGATCGACAGACCCAGTACTTC.

The J gene is TRBJ2-7, the V gene TRBV5-1; 7 bases align to TRBD2. The germline CDR1 and CDR2 sequences are SGHRS and YFSETQ. This CDR3 has 14 amino acids. Trimming at V came to 4 bases and at J to 9 bases, leaving 13 bases not matched to a gene. Here the CDR3 DNA reads TGCGCCAGCAGCCTGGCCGGGACTAAGTCTGTGCAGTACTTC. Protein product: CASSLAGTKSVQYF.

This clonotype was detected a few times. The rearrangement links TRBV5-6 to TRBJ1-2, with D unclear. The CDR3 has 12 residues. V was clipped by 0 bases and J by 7 bases, with 7 bases between them. Germline values: CDR1 SGHDT, CDR2 YYEEEE. The CDR3 is CASSLGPAGYTF. The CDR3 DNA reads as TGTGCCAGCAGCTTGGGTCCAGCTGGCTACACCTTC.

CDR3: CAIGLSTSGSQETQYF. CDR3 sequence (DNA): TGTGCCATCGGTCTTTCGACTAGCGGGTCCCAAGAGACCCAGTACTTC. The chain has TRBV10-3 and TRBJ2-5; 10 bases are a match to TRBD2. Trimming took 8 bases from V and 1 from J; bases not matched to a gene: 10. Germline values: CDR1 ENHRY, CDR2 SYGVKD. The CDR3 loop spans 16 amino acids.

The rearrangement uses TRBV3-1 and TRBJ1-1; 8 positions agree with TRBD1. J lost 4 bases, V lost 1 base, and 8 bases had no gene match. This CDR3 has 16 amino acids. In germline, CDR1 is LGHDT, CDR2 YNNKEL (reference sequence). Written as DNA, the CDR3 is TGTGCCAGCAGCCAAGGTTGGACAGGGCGGGGCACTGAAGCTTTCTTT. Its protein product is CASSQGWTGRGTEAFF.

The rearrangement links TRBV28 to TRBJ2-5; 11 bases map to TRBD1. CDR1 is MDHEN and CDR2 is SYDVKM in the germline V gene. J was trimmed by 5 bases and V by 6 bases; bases with no gene match: 11. The CDR3 runs 16 residues. CDR3 DNA sequence: TGTGCCAGCAGCCTCTTGGGACAGGGGGTGCTGGAGACCCAGTACTTC. Translated, it gives CASSLLGQGVLETQYF.

This clonotype was detected only a few times. This sequence joins TRBV10-3 and TRBJ2-3; weak D call: TRBD2 (7 bases). Trimming shortened V by 9 bases and J by 1 base, and 17 bases separated the two germline ends. The CDR3 consists of 15 residues. Germline CDR1 reads ENHRY; CDR2 reads SYGVKD. The chain's CDR3 is CAITAGADGTDTQYF. The CDR3 coding sequence is TGTGCCATAACCGCGGGGGCCGACGGCACAGATACGCAGTATTTT.

This clonotype was seen just once. Written as DNA, the CDR3 is TGTGCCAGCAGTGACCGGGCCCGACTAGGTGGGGCCTCCAATGAGCAGTTCTTC. Its protein product is CASSDRARLGGASNEQFF. The chain is built from TRBV6-4 and TRBJ2-1; possibly TRBD2 for D (6 bases). CDR3 length: 18 amino acids. V was shortened by 2 bases and J by 6 bases, with 23 bases between the two germline ends. Per the germline V gene, CDR1 is MRHNA and CDR2 is SNTAGT.

This chain uses TRBV9 with TRBJ2-1, with 9 positions matching TRBD1. Germline V CDR1 and CDR2: SGDLS, YYNGEE. The CDR3 is 15 amino acids. The junction had 4 bases not matched to a gene; V was cut back by 4 bases and J by 2 bases. The CDR3 loop reads CASSIGTGTYNEQFF. CDR3 sequence (DNA): TGTGCCAGCAGCATTGGGACAGGGACCTACAATGAGCAGTTCTTC. Full variable domain (outside the CDR3, taken from reference TRBV9 and TRBJ2-1): DSGVTQTPKHLITATGQRVTLRCSPRSGDLSVYWYQQSLDQGLQFLIQYYNGEERAKGNILERFSAQQFPDLHSELNLSSLELGDSALYFCASSIGTGTYNEQFFGPGTRLTVL.

The chain employs TRBV9 and TRBJ1-5; D may be TRBD1 (5 bases). Germline CDR1 reads SGDLS; CDR2 reads YYNGEE. This CDR3 contains 14 residues. The V end lost 6 bases, the J end lost 3 bases, and 13 bases lay between the germline ends. The CDR3 is CASTRGENNQPQHF. DNA for the CDR3: TGTGCCAGCACCCGGGGGGAGAACAATCAGCCCCAGCATTTT.

The J gene is TRBJ2-1, the V gene TRBV18; TRBD2 matches at 7 bases. Germline CDR1 and CDR2: KGHSH and LQKENI. V lost 3 bases and J lost 2; bases outside the gene matches: 4. The CDR3 has 15 residues. CDR3 coding DNA: TGTGCCAGCTCACCCCAGCGGGAAGCCTACAATGAGCAGTTCTTC. It translates to CASSPQREAYNEQFF.

In the case of this clonotype: The germline gene is not matched at one end of the junction; a read error may be the cause. This rearrangement joins TRBV27 to TRBJ2-7; D unresolved. Germline V gene sequence: CDR1 MNHEY, CDR2 SMNVEV (reference sequence). CDR3 length equals 10 residues. CDR3 nucleotide sequence: TGTGCCAGCGGTTTTTACGAGCAGTACTTC. This encodes CASGFYEQYF.

This clonotype was picked up one time. DNA of the CDR3: TGTGCCAGCAGCTTAGCGTTCTCCTCCGGACAGACTAGCAATCAGCCCCAGTATTTT. Protein sequence: CASSLAFSSGQTSNQPQYF. This chain links TRBV7-9 with TRBJ1-5; TRBD2 might be the D (7 bases). The J call may be faulty, since TRBJ2-3 better matches the DNA end. The CDR3 totals 19 residues. The V gene's germline CDR1 is SEHNR and CDR2 FQNEAQ (reference sequence).

The chain recombines TRBV7-7 with TRBJ2-1, with D hard to call. Between the trimmed V and J ends, which lost 5 bases and 4 bases, there was a span of 9 bases. Germline lookup yields CDR1 SSHAT and CDR2 FNYEAQ (reference sequence). The CDR3 is 13 residues long. The CDR3 nucleotides are TGTGCCAGCAGCCCCAAGAGTTACAATGAGCAGTTCTTC. Amino acids: CASSPKSYNEQFF.

This chain uses TRBV20-1 with TRBJ1-2, with TRBD1 as a possible D gene (5 bases). Germline CDR1 reads DFQATT; CDR2 reads SNEGSKA (reference sequence). The CDR3 has 16 residues. With 0 bases removed from V and 0 bases from J, the gap between germline ends came to 14 bases. In DNA form, the CDR3 reads TGCAGTGCTAGAGATGAGGGACCCAGATCTAACTATGGCTACACCTTC. This gives the protein CSARDEGPRSNYGYTF.

The V and J genes are TRBV20-1 and TRBJ1-5; D might be TRBD1 (6 bases). This CDR3 is built from 13 residues. Trimming removed 2 bases from V and 7 bases from J, with 12 bases in between. Germline assignment: CDR1 DFQATT and CDR2 SNEGSKA (reference sequence). CDR3 sequence reads: CSARNRAYQPQHF. CDR3 coding DNA: TGCAGTGCTAGAAACAGGGCGTACCAGCCCCAGCATTTT.

The chain employs TRBV5-1 and TRBJ2-1; 7 bases match TRBD1. Per germline, CDR1 SGHRS and CDR2 YFSETQ. V was clipped by 0 bases and J by 5 bases; unmatched bases: 11. CDR3 length: 17 residues. The CDR3 loop is CASSLARPDRRNNEQFF. Here the CDR3 DNA reads TGCGCCAGCAGCTTGGCCCGTCCGGACAGGAGAAACAATGAGCAGTTCTTC.

V gene TRBV20-1 combines with J gene TRBJ1-4; tentative D call: TRBD1 (6 bases). Trimming cost V 2 bases and J 8 bases, with 15 bases left between them. CDR1 is DFQATT and CDR2 is SNEGSKA in the germline V gene (reference sequence). The CDR3 has 14 amino acids. The CDR3 reads CSARKSGQGEKLFF. The CDR3 DNA follows: TGCAGTGCTAGAAAGTCGGGCCAGGGGGAAAAACTGTTTTTT.

The chain combines TRBV6-4 with TRBJ2-5; 11 bases are a match to TRBD2. CDR3 length equals 16 residues. The junction had 2 bases not matched to a gene; V was cut back by 0 bases and J by 2 bases. The V gene's germline CDR1 is MRHNA and CDR2 SNTAGT. The CDR3 DNA is TGTGCCAGCAGTGACTCGGCTAGCGGGGGGCAAGAGACCCAGTACTTC. Its translation: CASSDSASGGQETQYF.

Ten or more counts support this clonotype. The chain employs TRBV12-3 or TRBV12-4 and TRBJ1-2; TRBD1 matches 10 bases. The CDR3 contains 12 residues. The junction had 1 base not matched to a gene; V was cut back by 5 bases and J by 7 bases. CDR3 nucleotides: TGTGCCAGCAGTGGGACAGGGGTTGGCTACACCTTC. It translates to CASSGTGVGYTF.

The CDR3 here is CASSIAGGSNQPQHF. Here the CDR3 DNA reads TGTGCCAGCAGTATCGCTGGGGGATCCAATCAGCCCCAGCATTTT. The rearrangement joins TRBV12-3 or TRBV12-4 to TRBJ1-5; a weak D match, TRBD1 (5 bases). The CDR3 length is 15 residues. V lost 5 bases to trimming and J lost 3 bases, with 14 bases between them.

The CDR3 protein is CASSAGLIETQYF. CDR3 in DNA: TGTGCCAGCAGTGCCGGACTTATAGAGACCCAGTACTTC. The chain links TRBV12-3 or TRBV12-4 to TRBJ2-5, with TRBD2 as a possible D gene (5 bases). The CDR3 consists of 13 residues. Trimming removed 5 bases at V and 4 bases at J, with 11 bases between.

Comment on this clonotype: A much larger clone sits a single nucleotide away, making a read error possible. V and J are TRBV21-1 and TRBJ2-7; the table's D call, TRBD1, has no DNA check behind it. TRBV21-1 has pseudogene status. The CDR3 sequence is 14 residues long. The CDR3 DNA follows: TGTGCCTGCAGCACACCGGGACAGGGTCTCGAGCAGTACTTC. It is translated as CACSTPGQGLEQYF.

This clonotype was seen a handful of times. The CDR3 DNA reads TGTGCCACGCAAGCGGGGGGGCCGAGGAATGAGCAGTTCTTC. Encoded protein: CATQAGGPRNEQFF. This chain joins TRBV10-3 and TRBJ2-1; the match to TRBD2 covers 10 bases. Germline CDR1 and CDR2: ENHRY and SYGVKD. The trim removed 10 bases at V and 7 bases at J, leaving 10 bases unmatched. This CDR3 region has 14 residues.

The sample holds a few counts of this clonotype. The V and J genes are TRBV3-1 and TRBJ2-6; tentative D call: TRBD2 (5 bases). CDR3 length equals 16 residues. CDR1 is LGHDT and CDR2 is YNNKEL in the germline V gene (reference sequence). The V gene lost 5 bases and the J gene lost 0 bases, with 11 bases spanning the gap. The CDR3 nucleotides are TGTGCCAGCAGCTCCCGGACTGGCTCTGGGGCCAACGTCCTGACTTTC. Translating it yields CASSSRTGSGANVLTF.